The 19 T cell receptor beta chains reported below all come from one sample, sequenced in a study of blood T cell repertoires in COVID-19. Assay: immunoSEQ multiplex PCR; the TCRdb copy retains only in-frame clones and omits some. Counted here are about half a million clones, 80% to 90% occurring once; the ten biggest clones make up 3% to 4%. Sequencing was done on a sample of peripheral blood. Receptor source: a human donor in a cohort sampled during active COVID-19.

For the CDR3, the DNA is TGTGCCAGCAGCCAAATGGCGGGGGACAGGGTCACATCATACGAGCAGTACTTC. This sequence encodes CASSQMAGDRVTSYEQYF. The chain links TRBV3-1 (or the pseudogene TRBV3-2) to TRBJ2-7; the match to TRBD1 covers 9 bases. The CDR3 sequence is 18 residues long. Trimming took 2 bases from V and 4 from J; bases not matched to a gene: 15. Germline CDR1 and CDR2: LGHDT and YNNKEL (reference sequence).

This clone was seen just once. The chain has TRBV7-2 and TRBJ2-3; D is perhaps TRBD2 (5 bases). V lost 3 bases to trimming and J lost 1 base, with 8 bases between them. The CDR3 is 14 residues long. Germline values: CDR1 SGHTA, CDR2 FQGNSA. CDR3 DNA sequence: TGTGCCAGCAGCTTTTTGCGGGGCACAGATACGCAGTATTTT. This sequence encodes CASSFLRGTDTQYF.

The CDR3 here is CASRRGAYTEAFF. The CDR3 DNA sequence: TGTGCCAGCCGGCGGGGGGCCTACACTGAAGCTTTCTTT. V usage is TRBV6-5 and J usage is TRBJ1-1; tentative D call: TRBD1 (6 bases). Germline V gene sequence: CDR1 MNHEY, CDR2 SVGAGI. The CDR3 loop spans 13 amino acids. Between the trimmed V and J ends, which lost 8 bases and 3 bases, there was a span of 13 bases.

The V and J genes are TRBV7-8 and TRBJ2-1, with TRBD2 matching 10 bases. CDR3 length equals 16 residues. The germline V gene encodes CDR1 SGHVS and CDR2 FQNEAQ. V was pared by 8 bases and J by 1 base, with 8 bases of the junction left unmatched. The CDR3 is CASQGLAGASYNEQFF. The CDR3 DNA reads TGTGCCAGCCAGGGCCTAGCGGGAGCGTCCTACAATGAGCAGTTCTTC.

The gene calls are TRBV6-1 and TRBJ2-1, with 7 positions matching TRBD2. The CDR3 spans 16 residues. CDR1 and CDR2 (germline): MNHNS, SASEGT. Losses at the gene ends were 2 bases for V and 5 bases for J; bases not matched to a gene: 9. CDR3 in amino acids: CASSEIERDLNNEQFF. As DNA, the CDR3 is TGTGCCAGCAGTGAAATAGAGCGGGACCTAAACAATGAGCAGTTCTTC.

The chain is built from TRBV11-3 and TRBJ2-5, with 9 positions matching TRBD2. The CDR3 is 16 amino acids. Trimming at V came to 0 bases and at J to 1 base, leaving 3 bases not matched to a gene. Per the germline V gene, CDR1 is SGHNT and CDR2 is YENEEA. In nucleotides, the CDR3 is TGTGCCAGCAGCTTAGAACTAGCGGGCCTCCAAGAGACCCAGTACTTC. The encoded protein is CASSLELAGLQETQYF. The variable domain in full, completed from reference TRBV11-3 and TRBJ2-5, reads EAGVVQSPRYKIIEKKQPVAFWCNPISGHNTLYWYLQNLGQGPELLIRYENEEAVDDSQLPKDRFSAERLKGVDSTLKIQPAELGDSAVYLCASSLELAGLQETQYFGPGTRLLVL.

The chain is built from TRBV7-2 and TRBJ1-6, with D maybe TRBD1 (5 bases). Germline V gives CDR1 SGHTA, CDR2 FQGNSA. Trimming shortened V by 7 bases and J by 6 bases, and 13 bases separated the two germline ends. CDR3 length equals 14 residues. CDR3 protein: CASTNPGGNSPLHF. CDR3 in DNA: TGTGCCAGCACCAACCCCGGGGGTAATTCACCCCTCCACTTT.

DNA of the CDR3: TGTGCCAGCAGAAATAGACAGCTTTCTGGAAACACCATATATTTT. It encodes CASRNRQLSGNTIYF. The chain carries TRBV7-2 and TRBJ1-3; a possible D gene is TRBD1 (5 bases). This CDR3 has 15 residues. Per germline, CDR1 SGHTA and CDR2 FQGNSA. Between the trimmed V and J ends, which lost 6 bases and 1 base, there was a span of 13 bases.

This clone appeared once. This chain joins TRBV15 and TRBJ2-1; possibly TRBD1 for D (6 bases). The V end was cut by 5 bases, the J end by 6 bases, with 20 bases between. Germline-derived CDR1 and CDR2 are LNHNV and YYDKDF (reference sequence). This CDR3 spans 16 amino acids. CDR3 sequence: CATSPRGTSTVNEQFF. The CDR3 bases are TGTGCCACCAGCCCGAGGGGGACATCGACAGTCAATGAGCAGTTCTTC.

V is TRBV19 and J is TRBJ2-3, with 10 nucleotides matching TRBD1. In germline, CDR1 is LNHDA, CDR2 SQIVND (reference sequence). The V segment lost 6 bases and the J segment 6 bases; nucleotides outside the gene matches: 3. The CDR3 is made up of 13 amino acids. CDR3 sequence: CASRDRGDDTQYF. The CDR3 region has the DNA TGTGCCAGTAGGGACAGGGGGGACGATACGCAGTATTTT.

The V gene is TRBV6-2 or TRBV6-3, the J gene TRBJ2-3; 7 bases map to TRBD2. J lost 0 bases, V lost 2 bases, and 5 bases had no gene match. Per germline, CDR1 MNHEY and CDR2 SVGEGT. The length of the CDR3 is 16 residues. For the CDR3, the DNA is TGTGCCAGCAGTTACCTGGGAGGGACTAGCACAGATACGCAGTATTTT. This sequence encodes CASSYLGGTSTDTQYF.

The chain employs TRBV7-9 and TRBJ2-7; the match to TRBD2 covers 10 bases. V lost 6 bases, J lost 4 bases, and 6 bases stayed unmatched. Germline assignment: CDR1 SEHNR and CDR2 FQNEAQ (reference sequence). The CDR3 covers 14 residues. CDR3 DNA sequence: TGTGCCAGCAGGTCTAGCGGGAGTAGATACGAGCAGTACTTC. It is translated as CASRSSGSRYEQYF.

J is TRBJ2-2 and V is TRBV28, with 7 nucleotides matching TRBD2. The CDR3 has 14 amino acids. Per germline, CDR1 MDHEN and CDR2 SYDVKM. V dropped 9 bases and J dropped 5; count of bases not matched to a gene: 9. CDR3 sequence (DNA): TGTGCCAGTCGTCCTACTAGCGTTACCGGGGAGCTGTTTTTT. As protein: CASRPTSVTGELFF.

This chain links TRBV7-2 with TRBJ2-2; 8 positions agree with TRBD1. V was clipped by 1 base and J by 7 bases; unmatched bases: 5. CDR3 length: 15 amino acids. Germline V lookup: CDR1 SGHTA, CDR2 FQGNSA. CDR3 loop: CASSLGQGLGGELFF. In DNA, the CDR3 is TGTGCCAGCAGCTTAGGACAGGGGCTGGGCGGGGAGCTGTTTTTT.

The chain uses TRBV14 and TRBJ2-3; possible D gene TRBD2, 5 bases. V was trimmed by 1 base and J by 4 bases, leaving 12 bases between them. The germline V gene has CDR1 SGHDN and CDR2 FVKESK. CDR3 size: 15 residues. The CDR3 bases are TGTGCCAGCAGCCAAGGTGGACTGATGGCAGATACGCAGTATTTT. It encodes CASSQGGLMADTQYF.

V usage is TRBV21-1 and J usage is TRBJ1-6. TRBV21-1 is described as a pseudogene. The CDR3 is made up of 12 amino acids. The CDR3 sequence is CASSKSCSPLHF. The CDR3 coding sequence is TGTGCCAGCAGCAAGAGCTGTTCACCCCTCCACTTT.

V gene TRBV5-1 combines with J gene TRBJ2-7; TRBD2 matches at 12 bases. Losses at the gene ends were 0 bases for V and 6 bases for J; bases not matched to a gene: 1. The CDR3 is 14 amino acids. Germline V gene sequence: CDR1 SGHRS, CDR2 YFSETQ. The CDR3 spells CASSLGLAGVEQYF. Here the CDR3 DNA reads TGCGCCAGCAGCTTGGGACTAGCGGGAGTCGAGCAGTACTTC.

The V call is TRBV25-1, the J call TRBJ2-3; 13 positions match TRBD2. Per the germline V gene, CDR1 is MGHDK and CDR2 is SYGVNS. The CDR3 length is 18 residues. V trimming: 0 bases; J trimming: 1 base; junction bases outside the gene matches: 4. In DNA, the CDR3 is TGTGCCAGCAGTGAATATCGCGGACTAGCGGGGGGCACAGATACGCAGTATTTT. This encodes CASSEYRGLAGGTDTQYF.

DNA for the CDR3: TGTGCCAGCGTCATGACTAGCGGTAAAGAGACCCAGTACTTC. This translates into CASVMTSGKETQYF. The gene calls are TRBV2 and TRBJ2-5; 9 bases are shared with TRBD2. CDR1 SNHLY and CDR2 FYNNEI come from the germline V gene. This CDR3 has 14 amino acids. Trimming at V came to 8 bases and at J to 3 bases, leaving 7 bases not matched to a gene.